This TCR beta chain was profiled in a study of PD-L1 blockade in urothelial cancer. Study summary: Patients' atezolizumab regimen, 1,200 mg intravenously every 3 weeks, began in the mid-2010s. Prior chemotherapy regimens per patient numbered 0 to 3. Median T cell yield from blood was 130,000 to 150,000.

The method was immunoSEQ multiplex PCR; TCRdb's version includes in-frame clones alone and lacks a portion of them. The sample includes approximately 110,000 clones, approximately 85% of them seen just once. Overall study findings and caveats: Pretreatment peripheral blood TCR clonality that fell below the median predicted better survival among the patients studied.

Concerning this clone itself: Its cognate antigen is unknown.

Trimming stripped 0 bases from V and 0 bases from J, with 7 bases between. Germline V lookup: CDR1 SGHRS, CDR2 YFSETQ. The CDR3 contains 15 residues. The sample here was PBMCs, taken around atezolizumab (anti-PD-L1) treatment. The genes are TRBV5-1 and TRBJ1-3; D gene unclear. The TCR was taken from a man aged 50 to 59 with urothelial cancer. CDR3 sequence reads: CASSLVSDSGNTIYF. In DNA form, the CDR3 reads TGCGCCAGCAGCTTGGTATCAGACTCTGGAAACACCATATATTTT.